This record covers a single T cell receptor (beta chain). Authors' analysis steps: Cell counts per sample came from amplifying reference gene primers. Assay used: immunoSEQ multiplex PCR; TCRdb lists only in-frame clones, some missing. V, J and clone size are taken as reported in that table, and D and trimming were inferred from the DNA itself. Of some 150,000 clones listed, 70% to 90% are singletons. This record belongs to a study of blood T cell repertoires in COVID-19. About the study: The cDNA or gDNA used as material had been derived from T cells, B-cell-depleted T cells, or PBMCs.

The sequenced sample consisted of PBMCs or T cells enriched from blood (not recorded which). This receptor was identified in a woman between 25 and 40 years old with acute COVID-19.

The CDR3 sequence: CASSYSEGNTEAFF. In DNA, the CDR3 is TGTGCCAGCAGTTACTCGGAGGGGAACACTGAAGCTTTCTTT. The chain joins TRBV6-5 to TRBJ1-1, with D uncertain. The CDR3 has 14 amino acids. Deletions cut 0 bases from V and 1 base from J, with 6 bases between. Per germline, CDR1 MNHEY and CDR2 SVGAGI.